This T cell receptor beta chain is from a study of cytomegalovirus exposure and HLA in healthy donors. The wider study: Later, an analysis reported that the approximately 120 validation repertoires had used the same platform as the 550 to 750 first-cohort repertoires.

About this clone itself: Antigen unknown.

Whole-study findings and limits: Subsequent analysis showed first-cohort TCR clusters tending to co-occur in around 130 validation repertoires.

The CDR3 runs 14 residues. CDR1 and CDR2 (germline): SGHNT, YENEEA. With V trimmed by 5 bases and J by 8 bases, 5 bases remained unmatched. Separation from the approximately 690-subject first cohort characterized the 120-subject validation cohort, to which the donors belonged. Method: immunoSEQ multiplex PCR; TCRdb's copy keeps in-frame clones and lacks some. The sample holds roughly 100,000 clones, around 86% seen once. Sequenced material: PBMCs. The TCR sequence derives from a young woman in good health and CMV-seropositive. The rearrangement uses TRBV11-3 and TRBJ2-4; 11 bases agree with TRBD1. CDR3 DNA sequence: TGTGCCAGCAGCCCCGGACAGGGGGCTCACATTCAGTACTTC. Amino acid sequence: CASSPGQGAHIQYF.